This entry is about one T cell receptor beta chain. Other DNA sequences in the sample encode the same CDR3. V was clipped by 6 bases and J by 6 bases; unmatched bases: 10. CDR1 is SQVTM and CDR2 is ANQGSEA in the germline V gene. This CDR3 spans 13 amino acids. Profiling relied on immunoSEQ multiplex PCR, and the TCRdb table lists in-frame clones only, not all of them. Of about 1.4 million clones in the sample, roughly 96% were seen once. This entry belongs to a study of shared clonotypes between healthy human individuals. The rearrangement uses TRBV29-1 and TRBJ2-7; 8 nucleotides align to TRBD2. Sample: naive CD4+ T cells sorted from blood. The sample's subset: CD45RA+ positively selected. The sequence came from a young man in good health. The CDR3 region is CSVGGAGGGEQYF. The CDR3 DNA sequence: TGCAGCGTCGGGGGTGCGGGAGGAGGCGAGCAGTACTTC.